This T cell receptor beta chain appears in the sequencing data of a study of T cell responses to AZD1222 COVID-19 vaccine. The protocol was immunoSEQ multiplex PCR, while the TCRdb copy is restricted to in-frame clones and leaves out a portion. The table lists about 110,000 clones, approximately 90% of them singletons, with over 3% in the top ten. The sequencing used peripheral blood, collected on day 0 of MenACWY control vaccination. This clonotype was sampled from an adult in good health.

CDR3 bases: TGTGCCAGCACCCAGGTGGGGGGGCCCACCCTCTGGGGGGGGGCACGGTACGAGCAGTACTTC. Protein: CASTQVGGPTLWGGARYEQYF. The chain couples TRBV4-2 to TRBJ2-7, with a possible D match to TRBD2 (7 bases). Germline-derived CDR1 and CDR2 are LGHNA and YNFKEQ. The CDR3 is made up of 21 amino acids. Trimming took 7 bases from V and 4 from J, leaving 38 bases between them.